These 23 T cell receptor beta chains share one sample of origin, sequenced in a study of vaccination and CD4 T cells after COVID-19. As for treatment: approximately nine-day PBMC culture with coronavirus spike peptide pools or control peptides (ViraFEST assay). No antigen has been identified for these receptors. The assay that was used to sequence DNA from cultured CD4+ T cells was the Oncomine TCR Beta short-read assay. TCRdb ran MiXCR on the PCR reads and lists one entry per CDR3 protein. The sample has 20,000 to 30,000 distinct CDR3 sequences, around half seen once. Sequencing was performed on CD4+ T cells from blood, cultured in vitro. The receptors stem from a human donor who had recovered from COVID-19.

CDR3: CSARTSDYNEQFF. CDR3 nucleotides: TGCAGTGCTAGGACTAGCGACTACAATGAGCAGTTCTTC. This chain connects TRBV20-1 to TRBJ2-1; 8 bases are a match to TRBD2. V lost 3 bases to trimming and J lost 3 bases; unmatched junction nucleotides: 1. The germline gives CDR1 DFQATT, CDR2 SNEGSKA (reference sequence). This CDR3 has 13 residues.

The V and J genes are TRBV18 and TRBJ1-1, with D tentatively TRBD1 (5 bases). V was trimmed by 3 bases and J by 1 base, leaving 15 bases between them. The CDR3 is 16 amino acids. Germline V gene data show CDR1 as KGHSH and CDR2 as LQKENI. The CDR3 loop reads CASSPRDASENTEAFF. CDR3 in DNA: TGTGCCAGCTCACCCAGGGACGCGTCCGAGAACACTGAAGCTTTCTTT.

V and J are TRBV7-9 and TRBJ1-1; D is unresolved. The CDR3 contains 13 residues. Trimming pared 5 bases from V and 0 bases from J, leaving 7 bases between. Germline CDR1 reads SEHNR; CDR2 reads FQNEAQ (reference sequence). In DNA, the CDR3 is TGTGCCAGCAGCGAGACGGTGAACACTGAAGCTTTCTTT. This codes for CASSETVNTEAFF.

This clonotype was found a few times. The chain employs TRBV28 and TRBJ2-1; unclear D gene. Germline CDR1 and CDR2: MDHEN and SYDVKM. Trimming cost V 0 bases and J 8 bases, with 8 bases left between them. There are 13 residues in the CDR3. The CDR3 spells CASSLWASHEQFF. For the CDR3, the DNA is TGTGCCAGCAGTTTATGGGCTAGTCATGAGCAGTTCTTC.

The chain uses TRBV23-1 and TRBJ1-5, with D maybe TRBD1 (5 bases). TRBV23-1 is treated as an ORF (open reading frame) with a function not yet certain. V lost 2 bases, J lost 6 bases, and 14 bases lay in between. The CDR3 has 15 amino acids. The CDR3 bases are TGCGCCAGCAGTCAACGTTACAGGATGGGTCAGCCCCAGCATTTT. Translation: CASSQRYRMGQPQHF.

The V call is TRBV6-5, the J call TRBJ1-5, with no clear D. CDR1 and CDR2 from the germline V gene are MNHEY and SVGAGI. Trimming took off 0 bases at V and 5 bases at J, with 8 bases between the two ends. The CDR3 is 14 residues long. DNA of the CDR3: TGTGCCAGCAGTTACTCAGGGTTAGATCAGCCCCAGCATTTT. It is translated as CASSYSGLDQPQHF.

This clonotype occurred a few times. V is TRBV7-2 and J is TRBJ2-3; 8 positions match TRBD1. The CDR3 covers 20 residues. Germline V CDR1 and CDR2: SGHTA, FQGNSA. The ends lost 5 bases at V and 0 bases at J; junction bases unmatched: 19. The CDR3 DNA sequence: TGTGCCAGCAGCCCTGGGACAGGCTATAGCAGGACCATTAGCACAGATACGCAGTATTTT. Translated: CASSPGTGYSRTISTDTQYF. Drawing the rest from reference TRBV7-2 and TRBJ2-3, the complete variable domain is GAGVSQSPSNKVTEKGKDVELRCDPISGHTALYWYRQSLGQGLEFLIYFQGNSAPDKSGLPSDRFSAERTGGSVSTLTIQRTQQEDSAVYLCASSPGTGYSRTISTDTQYFGPGTRLTVL.

Only a few counts were recorded for this clonotype. The chain employs TRBV21-1 and TRBJ1-6. TRBV21-1 is described as a pseudogene. The CDR3 contains 15 residues. CDR3 sequence: CASSKGEGGNSPLHF. The CDR3 DNA reads as TGTGCCAGCAGCAAAGGGGAAGGTGGGAATTCACCCCTCCACTTT.

This clonotype appeared a few times. The chain has TRBV6-1 and TRBJ2-4; 11 bases match TRBD1. The trim removed 6 bases at V and 3 bases at J, leaving 7 bases unmatched. The CDR3 is 16 amino acids. In germline, CDR1 is MNHNS, CDR2 SASEGT. For the CDR3, the DNA is TGTGCCAGCAGAGGACAGGGGGCGTCGGACAAAAACATTCAGTACTTC. The encoded protein is CASRGQGASDKNIQYF.

The genes are TRBV6-1 and TRBJ1-3; D possibly corresponds to TRBD1 (6 bases). The CDR3 has 19 amino acids. Germline CDR1 and CDR2: MNHNS and SASEGT. Trimming stripped 7 bases from V and 0 bases from J, with 25 bases between. The CDR3 DNA reads TGTGCCAGCACCAGAAGGGGGGGGCGGTCCCCCTCCTCTGGAAACACCATATATTTT. Amino acids: CASTRRGGRSPSSGNTIYF.

This clonotype occurred a few times. The V and J genes are TRBV6-1 and TRBJ2-7; maybe TRBD2 (7 bases). Germline lookup yields CDR1 MNHNS and CDR2 SASEGT. This CDR3 has 15 residues. Trimming stripped 4 bases from V and 2 bases from J, with 15 bases between. CDR3 bases: TGTGCCAGCAGTGGTTCGGGGGGCCCCGCCTACGAGCAGTACTTC. This sequence encodes CASSGSGGPAYEQYF.

The chain couples TRBV9 to TRBJ2-7, with a weak D call TRBD2 (7 bases). CDR3 size: 15 residues. Trimming removed 7 bases at V and 5 bases at J, with 22 bases between. Germline loops: CDR1 SGDLS, CDR2 YYNGEE. CDR3 in amino acids: CASSPLGGGRDEQYF. CDR3 DNA: TGTGCCAGCTCCCCCCTGGGAGGGGGTCGTGACGAGCAGTACTTC.

The V gene is TRBV10-3, the J gene TRBJ1-2; D possibly corresponds to TRBD1 (6 bases). CDR1 and CDR2 from the germline V gene are ENHRY and SYGVKD. Trimming removed 7 bases from V and 4 bases from J, with 16 bases in between. The CDR3 contains 14 residues. The CDR3 spells CAITGTKSLYGYTF. DNA of the CDR3: TGTGCCATCACGGGGACAAAATCCCTCTATGGCTACACCTTC.

The V call is TRBV5-4, the J call TRBJ1-5; maybe TRBD1 (6 bases). V lost 0 bases, J lost 5 bases, and 12 bases lay in between. Germline CDR1 reads SGHNT; CDR2 reads YYREEE (reference sequence). The CDR3 has 15 residues. The CDR3 nucleotides are TGTGCCAGCAGCTTGGGGGGGGGGCGCGATCAGCCCCAGCATTTT. Protein: CASSLGGGRDQPQHF.

This clonotype came up a few times. This chain joins TRBV4-3 and TRBJ2-5; D may be TRBD1 (6 bases). The CDR3 spans 15 residues. Per the germline V gene, CDR1 is LGHNA and CDR2 is YSLEER. V shed 1 base and J shed 4 bases, with 13 bases lying between them. In DNA, the CDR3 is TGCGCCAGCAGCCAAGGAGGGGGTGGAGGAGAGACCCAGTACTTC. Translating it yields CASSQGGGGGETQYF.

V gene TRBV4-1 combines with J gene TRBJ1-1, with D hard to call. Looked up from germline, CDR1 is MGHRA and CDR2 is YSYEKL. CDR3 length: 13 residues. V shed 0 bases and J shed 6 bases, with 8 bases lying between them. CDR3 nucleotides: TGCGCCAGCAGCCAAGAATGGAGCCCTGAAGCTTTCTTT. It translates to CASSQEWSPEAFF.

The rearrangement uses TRBV10-3 and TRBJ1-5, with D perhaps matching TRBD1 (6 bases). Germline CDR1 reads ENHRY; CDR2 reads SYGVKD. The CDR3 extends over 13 amino acids. The V gene lost 10 bases and the J gene lost 4 bases, with 14 bases spanning the gap. CDR3 coding DNA: TGTGCCACCCGCCGGGACATAAATCAGCCCCAGCATTTT. It encodes CATRRDINQPQHF.

The J gene is TRBJ2-1, the V gene TRBV20-1; a weak D match, TRBD2 (6 bases). V was pared by 3 bases and J by 9 bases, with 24 bases between. The CDR3 is 16 residues long. Per germline, CDR1 DFQATT and CDR2 SNEGSKA (reference sequence). DNA for the CDR3: TGCAGTGCTAGGTCCACCCCGGGACTCGATAGTGGTGAGCAGTTCTTC. Translation gives CSARSTPGLDSGEQFF.

The chain has TRBV5-1 and TRBJ2-7; 13 nucleotides line up with TRBD2. The CDR3 spans 15 residues. Germline CDR1 SGHRS, CDR2 YFSETQ. With V trimmed by 5 bases and J by 5 bases, 7 bases remained unmatched. The CDR3 reads CASRLAGGSENEQYF. DNA for the CDR3: TGCGCCAGCAGACTAGCGGGAGGGAGTGAAAACGAGCAGTACTTC. Complete variable domain (other parts from reference TRBV5-1 and TRBJ2-7): KAGVTQTPRYLIKTRGQQVTLSCSPISGHRSVSWYQQTPGQGLQFLFEYFSETQRNKGNFPGRFSGRQFSNSRSEMNVSTLELGDSALYLCASRLAGGSENEQYFGPGTRLTVT.

This chain joins TRBV6-4 and TRBJ2-1; the D is unclear. The length of the CDR3 is 13 residues. Germline V gives CDR1 MRHNA, CDR2 SNTAGT. V was pared by 0 bases and J by 2 bases, with 2 bases between. For the CDR3, the DNA is TGTGCCAGCAGTGACTCGGCCTACAATGAGCAGTTCTTC. It codes for CASSDSAYNEQFF.

The rearrangement uses TRBV20-1 and TRBJ2-1; the match to TRBD2 covers 13 bases. Germline V gene data show CDR1 as DFQATT and CDR2 as SNEGSKA (reference sequence). CDR3 length: 14 residues. Trimming at V came to 4 bases and at J to 8 bases, leaving 5 bases not matched to a gene. The CDR3 sequence is CSATGLAGVDEQFF. CDR3 DNA sequence: TGCAGTGCTACCGGACTAGCGGGAGTCGATGAGCAGTTCTTC.

The V and J genes are TRBV7-3 and TRBJ1-1; D is possibly TRBD1 (6 bases). The CDR3 consists of 13 residues. CDR1 and CDR2 from the germline V gene are SGHTA and FQGTGA. Trimming stripped 4 bases from V and 1 base from J, with 7 bases between. CDR3 loop: CASSSGQNTEAFF. The CDR3, as DNA: TGTGCCAGCAGCTCGGGACAGAACACTGAAGCTTTCTTT. The full variable domain, in which reference TRBV7-3 and TRBJ1-1 provide the parts outside the CDR3, is GAGVSQTPSNKVTEKGKYVELRCDPISGHTALYWYRQSLGQGPEFLIYFQGTGAADDSGLPNDRFFAVRPEGSVSTLKIQRTERGDSAVYLCASSSGQNTEAFFGQGTRLTVV.

This clonotype was counted between two and nine times. This chain links TRBV6-1 with TRBJ2-7; 8 positions match TRBD2. Germline loops: CDR1 MNHNS, CDR2 SASEGT. The V segment lost 6 bases and the J segment 2 bases; nucleotides outside the gene matches: 6. This CDR3 spans 14 amino acids. CDR3 in DNA: TGTGCCAGCAGAGCACTTAGCGGGACCTACGAGCAGTACTTC. This sequence encodes CASRALSGTYEQYF.